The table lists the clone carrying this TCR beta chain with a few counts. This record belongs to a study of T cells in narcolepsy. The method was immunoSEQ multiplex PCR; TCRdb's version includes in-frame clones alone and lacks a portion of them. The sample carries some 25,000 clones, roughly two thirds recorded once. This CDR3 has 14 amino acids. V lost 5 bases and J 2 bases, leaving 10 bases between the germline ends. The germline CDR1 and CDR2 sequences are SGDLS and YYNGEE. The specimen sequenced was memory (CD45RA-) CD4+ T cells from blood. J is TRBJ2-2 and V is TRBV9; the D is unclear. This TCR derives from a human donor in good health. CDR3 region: CASRRSSNTGELFF. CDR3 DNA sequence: TGTGCCAGCAGGAGGTCTTCCAACACCGGGGAGCTGTTTTTT.